Following are 28 T cell receptor beta chains from one sample sequenced in a study of T cell repertoires in cytomegalovirus infection. These TCRs' antigens remain unknown. TCRdb fed the reads into MiXCR, producing one record per CDR3 protein. The profile shows approximately 990,000 distinct CDR3 sequences, roughly 30% of them singletons. Specimen: cultured CD8+ T cells from PBMCs, collected from culture after CMV antigen stimulation. The origin of the receptors is a human donor in good health (CMV status not recorded). Some clones in this sample may be carry-over from other donors' samples.

This chain links TRBV19 with TRBJ1-1; a weak D match, TRBD1 (5 bases). Trimming stripped 7 bases from V and 4 bases from J, with 13 bases between. Germline assignment: CDR1 LNHDA and CDR2 SQIVND (reference sequence). This CDR3 is built from 13 residues. CDR3 sequence (DNA): TGTGCCAGTATTGGGACGTTCGCCACTGAAGCTTTCTTT. Protein: CASIGTFATEAFF.

This clonotype was counted a single time. This sequence joins TRBV2 and TRBJ2-5; D is perhaps TRBD1 (6 bases). V was cut by 3 bases and J by 1 base, with 15 bases left in between. Per the germline V gene, CDR1 is SNHLY and CDR2 is FYNNEI. The CDR3 totals 16 residues. The CDR3 region is CASSDSVRGLQETQYF. CDR3 coding DNA: TGTGCCAGCAGTGATTCCGTCAGGGGCCTCCAAGAGACCCAGTACTTC.

The V call is TRBV6-5, the J call TRBJ1-6; D is possibly TRBD1 (6 bases). The V gene lost 5 bases and the J gene lost 15 bases, with 20 bases spanning the gap. CDR3 length equals 14 residues. In germline, CDR1 is MNHEY, CDR2 SVGAGI. For the CDR3, the DNA is TGTGCCAGCAGTACCGGCAACAGGGTAATCGTCCTCCACTTT. This gives the protein CASSTGNRVIVLHF.

The V and J genes are TRBV9 and TRBJ2-2, with 8 positions matching TRBD1. V shed 0 bases, J shed 0 bases, and the junction held 4 bases outside the gene matches. Germline V gene lookup returns CDR1 SGDLS and CDR2 YYNGEE. The CDR3 loop spans 17 amino acids. The CDR3 is CASSVAQDRANTGELFF. The CDR3 nucleotides read TGTGCCAGCAGCGTAGCCCAGGACAGGGCGAACACCGGGGAGCTGTTTTTT.

This clonotype was observed a handful of times. The gene calls are TRBV27 and TRBJ2-7, with a possible D match to TRBD1 (5 bases). Trimming took 5 bases from V and 1 from J, leaving 12 bases between them. CDR3 length equals 14 residues. Germline V gene lookup returns CDR1 MNHEY and CDR2 SMNVEV (reference sequence). CDR3 region: CASSPGYGSYEQYF. The DNA for the CDR3 is TGTGCCAGCAGTCCAGGGTATGGGTCCTACGAGCAGTACTTC.

The chain employs TRBV12-3 or TRBV12-4 and TRBJ2-5; 9 nucleotides align to TRBD2. With V trimmed by 6 bases and J by 2 bases, 10 bases remained unmatched. The CDR3 is made up of 16 amino acids. Written as DNA, the CDR3 is TGTGCCAGCAGCCGAAACCTAGCGGGGCCACAAGAGACCCAGTACTTC. It codes for CASSRNLAGPQETQYF.

This CDR3 reads CASSRALSGNYLIYSNQPQHF. The CDR3 bases are TGTGCCAGCTCACGGGCTTTGTCGGGGAACTACCTAATCTATAGCAATCAGCCCCAGCATTTT. The chain has TRBV18 and TRBJ1-5; no reliable D call. The V end lost 4 bases, the J end lost 0 bases, and 28 bases lay between the germline ends. The CDR3 totals 21 residues. Germline values: CDR1 KGHSH, CDR2 LQKENI.

The chain carries TRBV6-5 and TRBJ2-7, with 9 bases that match TRBD1. The germline CDR1 and CDR2 sequences are MNHEY and SVGAGI. This CDR3 has 16 residues. V shed 2 bases, J shed 0 bases, and the junction held 5 bases outside the gene matches. The CDR3 DNA sequence: TGTGCCAGCAGTTACGGGGACAGGGCTAGCTCCTACGAGCAGTACTTC. This sequence encodes CASSYGDRASSYEQYF.

This clonotype was counted a single time. This chain connects TRBV19 to TRBJ1-2; tentative D call: TRBD1 (5 bases). From germline, CDR1 is LNHDA and CDR2 SQIVND (reference sequence). The CDR3 runs 16 residues. V was cut by 9 bases and J by 6 bases, with 26 bases left in between. The CDR3 nucleotides are TGTGCCAGCAAAGCCGAGACAGTCCGGATCCTCGATGGCTACACCTTC. Its translation is CASKAETVRILDGYTF. The full variable domain, completed using reference TRBV19 and TRBJ1-2, is DGGITQSPKYLFRKEGQNVTLSCEQNLNHDAMYWYRQDPGQGLRLIYYSQIVNDFQKGDIAEGYSVSREKKESFPLTVTSAQKNPTAFYLCASKAETVRILDGYTFGSGTRLTVV.

This clonotype was recorded once. This rearrangement joins TRBV19 to TRBJ1-5; 9 bases line up with TRBD1. Germline V gene sequence: CDR1 LNHDA, CDR2 SQIVND (reference sequence). There are 16 residues in the CDR3. V gave up 3 bases and J gave up 4 bases; unmatched junction bases: 7. This chain's CDR3 is CASSMPGQGTNQPQHF. CDR3 coding DNA: TGTGCCAGTAGTATGCCGGGACAGGGAACGAATCAGCCCCAGCATTTT.

The genes are TRBV4-1 and TRBJ2-2; D is unresolved. The V gene's germline CDR1 is MGHRA and CDR2 YSYEKL. Trimming shortened V by 4 bases and J by 2 bases, and 11 bases separated the two germline ends. The CDR3 is made up of 15 amino acids. CDR3 DNA sequence: TGCGCCAGCAGCCCGTGGGCAGATAACACCGGGGAGCTGTTTTTT. This gives the protein CASSPWADNTGELFF.

Of note for this clonotype: A read error may account for a junction end that differs from germline. The rearrangement uses TRBV4-3 and TRBJ2-1; TRBD1 agrees at 8 bases. CDR3 length: 18 amino acids. Per the germline V gene, CDR1 is LGHNA and CDR2 is YSLEER. The CDR3: CVSSQRGTGLTTINEQFF. DNA for the CDR3: TGCGTCAGCAGCCAACGAGGGACAGGACTGACAACGATAAATGAGCAGTTCTTC.

The chain couples TRBV19 to TRBJ2-1; D ambiguous. V was clipped by 10 bases and J by 3 bases, with 7 bases between them. Germline V gene data show CDR1 as LNHDA and CDR2 as SQIVND (reference sequence). The CDR3 runs to 11 residues. The CDR3 region has the DNA TGTGCCACCAGGAACTACAATGAGCAGTTCTTC. Translated, it gives CATRNYNEQFF. Supplemented by reference TRBV19 and TRBJ2-1, the full variable domain reads DGGITQSPKYLFRKEGQNVTLSCEQNLNHDAMYWYRQDPGQGLRLIYYSQIVNDFQKGDIAEGYSVSREKKESFPLTVTSAQKNPTAFYLCATRNYNEQFFGPGTRLTVL.

This clonotype was detected only a few times. The chain is built from TRBV4-1 and TRBJ1-1; no definite D call. In germline, CDR1 is MGHRA, CDR2 YSYEKL. The V end was cut by 1 base, the J end by 3 bases, with 9 bases between. The CDR3 is 14 amino acids. This chain's CDR3 is CASSQAPPYTEAFF. CDR3 coding DNA: TGCGCCAGCAGCCAAGCCCCCCCCTACACTGAAGCTTTCTTT.

The chain couples TRBV7-8 to TRBJ2-7, with D possibly TRBD1 on 6 matching bases. V shed 6 bases and J shed 6 bases, with 12 bases lying between them. The germline gives CDR1 SGHVS, CDR2 FQNEAQ. The length of the CDR3 is 12 residues. CDR3 region: CASRYRVREQYF. The CDR3 DNA sequence: TGTGCCAGCAGATACAGGGTTCGCGAGCAGTACTTC. Complete variable domain (other parts from reference TRBV7-8 and TRBJ2-7): GAGVSQSPRYKVAKRGQDVALRCDPISGHVSLFWYQQALGQGPEFLTYFQNEAQLDKSGLPSDRFFAERPEGSVSTLKIQRTQQEDSAVYLCASRYRVREQYFGPGTRLTVT.

The chain couples TRBV7-6 to TRBJ1-1, with D maybe TRBD1 (6 bases). The V gene lost 5 bases and the J gene lost 10 bases, with 23 bases spanning the gap. The CDR3 is 15 amino acids. Germline V gives CDR1 SGHVS, CDR2 FNYEAQ. CDR3 region: CASSAAGDLQKVAFF. The CDR3 DNA reads as TGTGCCAGCAGCGCCGCAGGGGACCTTCAAAAAGTAGCTTTCTTT.

The chain couples TRBV6-2 or TRBV6-3 to TRBJ1-1; 7 bases agree with TRBD1. CDR1 MNHEY and CDR2 SVGEGT come from the germline V gene. The CDR3 contains 13 residues. V was pared by 0 bases and J by 10 bases, with 5 bases of the junction left unmatched. The CDR3 here is CASSYSTGESAFF. The CDR3 DNA reads TGTGCCAGCAGTTACTCCACAGGGGAATCAGCTTTCTTT.

This clonotype turned up a few times. The genes are TRBV2 and TRBJ2-1; D is possibly TRBD1 or TRBD2 (5 bases each). This CDR3 contains 16 residues. Germline V gives CDR1 SNHLY, CDR2 FYNNEI. The V end lost 3 bases, the J end lost 4 bases, and 16 bases lay between the germline ends. The CDR3 protein is CASSENRDHLYNEQFF. The CDR3 nucleotides are TGTGCCAGCAGTGAGAACCGGGACCATCTTTACAATGAGCAGTTCTTC.

This chain uses TRBV20-1 with TRBJ2-4; no firm D call. The CDR3 runs 15 residues. Trimming removed 0 bases from V and 10 bases from J, with 19 bases in between. Germline assignment: CDR1 DFQATT and CDR2 SNEGSKA (reference sequence). CDR3 nucleotide sequence: TGCAGTGCTAGAGATAACGAGACACCTCGTCCGATTCAGTACTTC. As protein: CSARDNETPRPIQYF.

CDR3 region: CASSATGTDSYEQYF. The CDR3 bases are TGCGCCAGCAGCGCGACCGGGACGGACTCCTACGAGCAGTACTTC. The V gene is TRBV5-1, the J gene TRBJ2-7; D is possibly TRBD1 or TRBD2 (5 bases each). This CDR3 spans 15 amino acids. V lost 4 bases, J lost 0 bases, and 14 bases lay in between. Looked up from germline, CDR1 is SGHRS and CDR2 is YFSETQ.

The chain is built from TRBV27 and TRBJ1-2; 9 bases are shared with TRBD1. The CDR3 is 15 amino acids. CDR1 MNHEY and CDR2 SMNVEV come from the germline V gene (reference sequence). Losses at the gene ends were 8 bases for V and 7 bases for J; bases not matched to a gene: 14. The CDR3 region is CASGRSGTGLRGYTF. CDR3 nucleotide sequence: TGTGCCAGCGGCCGGTCCGGGACAGGGCTGCGTGGCTACACCTTC.

This chain joins TRBV9 and TRBJ1-5, with TRBD1 as a possible D gene (6 bases). There are 14 residues in the CDR3. Trimming cost V 4 bases and J 4 bases, with 12 bases left between them. Per germline, CDR1 SGDLS and CDR2 YYNGEE. CDR3 DNA: TGTGCCAGCAGCCCTCCGGGGACAAATCAGCCCCAGCATTTT. Translated: CASSPPGTNQPQHF.

V is TRBV15 and J is TRBJ2-7; either TRBD1 or TRBD2 may fit D (5 bases each). V dropped 1 base and J dropped 3 bases, with 13 bases sitting between them. This CDR3 has 15 amino acids. Germline-derived CDR1 and CDR2 are LNHNV and YYDKDF (reference sequence). The CDR3 DNA reads as TGTGCCACCAGCAGAGGTGGGGGACGGATCTACGAGCAGTACGTC. Translated, it gives CATSRGGGRIYEQYV.

This clonotype was counted only a few times. The chain recombines TRBV27 with TRBJ2-7; TRBD1 or TRBD2 may be the D gene (7 bases each). Germline V CDR1 and CDR2: MNHEY, SMNVEV (reference sequence). The CDR3 is 16 amino acids. The V and J ends lost 0 bases and 3 bases respectively, with 15 bases between them. DNA for the CDR3: TGTGCCAGCAGTTTATCGAGGCAGGGGGGGCTCTACGAGCAGTACTTC. It is translated as CASSLSRQGGLYEQYF.

The V gene is TRBV11-3, the J gene TRBJ2-1; 11 positions agree with TRBD2. Unmatched junction bases numbered 6, after V lost 5 bases and J lost 3 bases. CDR1 is SGHNT and CDR2 is YENEEA in the germline V gene. The CDR3 extends over 16 amino acids. CDR3: CASSEGLAEFYNEQFF. The CDR3 nucleotides read TGTGCCAGCAGCGAGGGACTAGCGGAGTTCTACAATGAGCAGTTCTTC.

This clonotype appeared once. This sequence joins TRBV6-8 and TRBJ2-7, with 10 positions matching TRBD2. Per the germline V gene, CDR1 is MNHGY and CDR2 is SAAAGT. V gave up 6 bases and J gave up 0 bases; unmatched junction bases: 5. This CDR3 is 15 amino acids long. CDR3 nucleotides: TGTGCCAGCAGGGCTAGCGGGAGCTCCTCCTACGAGCAGTACGTC. This sequence encodes CASRASGSSSYEQYV.

The chain links TRBV4-1 to TRBJ2-7, with 8 bases lining up with TRBD1. Germline-derived CDR1 and CDR2 are MGHRA and YSYEKL. J was trimmed by 0 bases and V by 2 bases; bases with no gene match: 3. The CDR3 spans 15 residues. CDR3 DNA sequence: TGCGCCAGCAGCCAAAAAGGACAGGGCTCCTACGAGCAGTACTTC. Amino acids: CASSQKGQGSYEQYF.

This clonotype was counted once. A clone one base away is much larger, so this may be a read error. The chain carries TRBV7-2 and TRBJ1-4, with unresolved D. The germline gives CDR1 SGHTA, CDR2 FQGNSA. CDR3 length: 16 amino acids. The CDR3 protein is CASSLSVHSTNEELFF. The CDR3 DNA reads as TGTGCCAGCAGCTTATCTGTACATTCAACTAATGAAGAACTGTTTTTT.